This T cell receptor beta chain emerged from a study of cytomegalovirus exposure and HLA in healthy donors. Study-wide results and limits: In a later analysis, at a false discovery rate of 0.05, about 17,000 TCR beta sequences matched HLA alleles. TCR beta V- and J-gene trimming, according to a later analysis, was linked to a missense DCLRE1C variant. TRBV6-2, TRBV6-3 and some other V segments were unresolvable in 87-base-pair reads. A later analysis found most CMV-associated TCR beta chains apparently HLA-restricted.

Points on this clone: The antigen remains undetermined.

Germline lookup yields CDR1 SGHTA and CDR2 FQGTGA. The CDR3 sequence is 16 residues long. V was clipped by 6 bases and J by 3 bases, with 17 bases between them. The PCR was carried out with 60 Vbeta primers and 13 Jbeta primers. Measured with immunoSEQ multiplex PCR; TCRdb has only the in-frame clones, and not every one. The sample carries 250,000 to 350,000 clones, about 90% recorded once. The sequenced sample was PBMCs. The clonotype comes from a woman under 30 in good health and CMV-seronegative. The chain uses TRBV7-3 and TRBJ1-4; D is possibly TRBD1 (6 bases). The CDR3 sequence is CASRPYREASNEKLFF. Written as DNA, the CDR3 is TGTGCCAGCAGACCATACAGGGAAGCGTCTAATGAAAAACTGTTTTTT. Filled out from reference TRBV7-3 and TRBJ1-4, the complete variable domain reads GAGVSQTPSNKVTEKGKYVELRCDPISGHTALYWYRQSLGQGPEFLIYFQGTGAADDSGLPNDRFFAVRPEGSVSTLKIQRTERGDSAVYLCASRPYREASNEKLFFGSGTQLSVL.